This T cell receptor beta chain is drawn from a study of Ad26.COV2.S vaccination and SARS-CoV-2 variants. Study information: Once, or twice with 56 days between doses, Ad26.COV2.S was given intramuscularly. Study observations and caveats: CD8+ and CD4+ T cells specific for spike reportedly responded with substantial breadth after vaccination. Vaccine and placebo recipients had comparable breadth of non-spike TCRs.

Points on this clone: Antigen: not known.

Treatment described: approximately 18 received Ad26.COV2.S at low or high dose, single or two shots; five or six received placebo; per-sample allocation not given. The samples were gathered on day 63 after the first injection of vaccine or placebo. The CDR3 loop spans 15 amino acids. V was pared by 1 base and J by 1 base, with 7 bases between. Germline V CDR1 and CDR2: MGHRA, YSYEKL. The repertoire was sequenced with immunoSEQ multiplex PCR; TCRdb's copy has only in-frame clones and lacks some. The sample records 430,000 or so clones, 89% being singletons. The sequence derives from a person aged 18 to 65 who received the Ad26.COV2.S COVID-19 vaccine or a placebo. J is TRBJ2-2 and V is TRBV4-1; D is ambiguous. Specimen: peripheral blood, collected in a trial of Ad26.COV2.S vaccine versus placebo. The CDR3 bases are TGCGCCAGCAGCCAAGTCTCGGGGAACACCGGGGAGCTGTTTTTT. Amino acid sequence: CASSQVSGNTGELFF.